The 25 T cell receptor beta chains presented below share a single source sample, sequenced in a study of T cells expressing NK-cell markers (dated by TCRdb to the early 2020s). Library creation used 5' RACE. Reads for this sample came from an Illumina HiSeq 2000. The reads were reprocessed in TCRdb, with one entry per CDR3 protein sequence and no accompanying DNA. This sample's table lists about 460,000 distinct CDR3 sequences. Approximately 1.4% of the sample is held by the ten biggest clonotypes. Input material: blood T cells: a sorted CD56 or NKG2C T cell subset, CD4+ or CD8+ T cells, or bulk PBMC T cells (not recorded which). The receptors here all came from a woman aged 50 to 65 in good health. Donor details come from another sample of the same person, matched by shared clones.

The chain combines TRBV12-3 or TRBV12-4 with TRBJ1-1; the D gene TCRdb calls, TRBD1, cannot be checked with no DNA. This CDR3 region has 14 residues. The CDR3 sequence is CASSSRGLAPEAFF.

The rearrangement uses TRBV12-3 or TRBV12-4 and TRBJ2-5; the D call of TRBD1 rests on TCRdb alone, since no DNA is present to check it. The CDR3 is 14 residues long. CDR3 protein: CASSLIGGWETQYF.

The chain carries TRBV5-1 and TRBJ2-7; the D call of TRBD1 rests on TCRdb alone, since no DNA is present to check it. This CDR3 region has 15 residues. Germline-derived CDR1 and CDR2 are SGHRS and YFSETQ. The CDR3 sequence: CASSPTGTGAGEQYF.

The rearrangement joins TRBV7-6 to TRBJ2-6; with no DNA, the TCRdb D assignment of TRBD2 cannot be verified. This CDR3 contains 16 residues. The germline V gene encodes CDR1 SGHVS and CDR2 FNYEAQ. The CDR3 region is CASSPLEISGANVLTF.

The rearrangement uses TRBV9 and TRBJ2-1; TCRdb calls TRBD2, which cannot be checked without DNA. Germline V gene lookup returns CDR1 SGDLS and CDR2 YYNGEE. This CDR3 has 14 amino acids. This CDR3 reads CASSQGSGFNEQFF. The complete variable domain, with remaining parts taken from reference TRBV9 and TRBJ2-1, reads DSGVTQTPKHLITATGQRVTLRCSPRSGDLSVYWYQQSLDQGLQFLIQYYNGEERAKGNILERFSAQQFPDLHSELNLSSLELGDSALYFCASSQGSGFNEQFFGPGTRLTVL.

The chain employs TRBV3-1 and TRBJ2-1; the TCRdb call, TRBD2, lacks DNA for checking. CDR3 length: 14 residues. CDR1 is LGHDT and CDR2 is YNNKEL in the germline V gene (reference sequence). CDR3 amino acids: CASIGGGRRGEQFF.

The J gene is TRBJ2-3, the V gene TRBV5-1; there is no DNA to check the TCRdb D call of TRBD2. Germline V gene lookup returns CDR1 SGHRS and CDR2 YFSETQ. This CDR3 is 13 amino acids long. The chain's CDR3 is CASSTNSLNTQYF. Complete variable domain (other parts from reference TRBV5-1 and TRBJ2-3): KAGVTQTPRYLIKTRGQQVTLSCSPISGHRSVSWYQQTPGQGLQFLFEYFSETQRNKGNFPGRFSGRQFSNSRSEMNVSTLELGDSALYLCASSTNSLNTQYFGPGTRLTVL.

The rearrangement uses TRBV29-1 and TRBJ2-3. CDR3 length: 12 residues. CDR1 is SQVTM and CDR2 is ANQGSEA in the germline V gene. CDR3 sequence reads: CSVSPNTDTQYF.

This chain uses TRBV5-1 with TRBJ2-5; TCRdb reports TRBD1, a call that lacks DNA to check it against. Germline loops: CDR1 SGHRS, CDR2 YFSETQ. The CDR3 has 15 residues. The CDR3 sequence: CASSLESGDTRTQYF.

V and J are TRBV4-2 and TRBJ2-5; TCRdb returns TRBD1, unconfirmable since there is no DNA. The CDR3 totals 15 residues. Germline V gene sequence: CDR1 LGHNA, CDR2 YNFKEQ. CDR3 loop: CASSPRTGGAETQYF.

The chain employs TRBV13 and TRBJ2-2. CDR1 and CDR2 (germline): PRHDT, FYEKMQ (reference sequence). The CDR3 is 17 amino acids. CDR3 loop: CASSSTRNQANTGELFF.

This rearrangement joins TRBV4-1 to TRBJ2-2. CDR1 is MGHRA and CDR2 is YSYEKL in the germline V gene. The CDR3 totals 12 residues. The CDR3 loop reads CASSGRSGELFF.

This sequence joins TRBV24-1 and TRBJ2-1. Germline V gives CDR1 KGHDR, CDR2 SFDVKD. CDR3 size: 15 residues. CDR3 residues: CATSDSVLLYNEQFF.

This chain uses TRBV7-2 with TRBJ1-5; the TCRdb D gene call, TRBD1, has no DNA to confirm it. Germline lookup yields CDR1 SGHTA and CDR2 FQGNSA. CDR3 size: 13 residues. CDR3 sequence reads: CASSLRGEQPQHF.

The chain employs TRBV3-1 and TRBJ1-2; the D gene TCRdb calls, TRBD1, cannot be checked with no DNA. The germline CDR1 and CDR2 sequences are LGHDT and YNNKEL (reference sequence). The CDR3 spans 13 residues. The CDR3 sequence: CASSSGQYDGYTF.

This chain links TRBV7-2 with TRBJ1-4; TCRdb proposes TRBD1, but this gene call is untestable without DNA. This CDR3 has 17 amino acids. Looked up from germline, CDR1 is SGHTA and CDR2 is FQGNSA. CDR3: CASSTDRGGLTNEKLFF.

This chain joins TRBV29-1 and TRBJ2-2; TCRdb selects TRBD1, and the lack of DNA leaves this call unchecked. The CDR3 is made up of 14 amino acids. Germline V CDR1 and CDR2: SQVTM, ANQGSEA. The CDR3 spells CSVGGLENTGELFF.

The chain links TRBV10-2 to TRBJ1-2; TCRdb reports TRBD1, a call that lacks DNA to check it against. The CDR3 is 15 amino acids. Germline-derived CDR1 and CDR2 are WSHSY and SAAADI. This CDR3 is CASSETMTGAIGYTF.

This CDR3 reads CASSKTGSRDKKRDTEAFF. The chain couples TRBV21-1 to TRBJ1-1; TCRdb indicates TRBD1, and absent DNA this call remains unverified. TRBV21-1 is recorded as a pseudogene. The length of the CDR3 is 19 residues.

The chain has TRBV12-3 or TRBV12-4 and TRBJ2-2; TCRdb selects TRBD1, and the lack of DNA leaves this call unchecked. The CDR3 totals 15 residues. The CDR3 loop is CASSWGQMNTGELFF.

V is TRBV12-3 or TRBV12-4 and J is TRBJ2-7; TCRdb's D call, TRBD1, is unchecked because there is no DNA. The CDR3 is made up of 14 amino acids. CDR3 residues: CASLSSGRRGEQYF.

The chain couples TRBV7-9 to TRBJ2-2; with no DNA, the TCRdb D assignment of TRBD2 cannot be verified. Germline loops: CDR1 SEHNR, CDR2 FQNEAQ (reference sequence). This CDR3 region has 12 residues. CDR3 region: CAIPRLDGELFF.

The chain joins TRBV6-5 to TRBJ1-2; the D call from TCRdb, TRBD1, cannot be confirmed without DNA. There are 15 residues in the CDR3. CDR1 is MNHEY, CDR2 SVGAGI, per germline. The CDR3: CASSLNRGRGNGYTF.

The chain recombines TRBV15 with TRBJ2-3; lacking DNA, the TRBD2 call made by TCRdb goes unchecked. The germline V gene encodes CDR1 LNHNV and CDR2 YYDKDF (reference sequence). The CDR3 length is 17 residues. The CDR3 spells CATYSDGTSGFTDTQYF.

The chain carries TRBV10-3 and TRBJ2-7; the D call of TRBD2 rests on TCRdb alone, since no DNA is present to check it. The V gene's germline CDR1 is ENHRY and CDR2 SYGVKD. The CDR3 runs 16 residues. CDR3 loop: CAISDLARTATYEQYF.